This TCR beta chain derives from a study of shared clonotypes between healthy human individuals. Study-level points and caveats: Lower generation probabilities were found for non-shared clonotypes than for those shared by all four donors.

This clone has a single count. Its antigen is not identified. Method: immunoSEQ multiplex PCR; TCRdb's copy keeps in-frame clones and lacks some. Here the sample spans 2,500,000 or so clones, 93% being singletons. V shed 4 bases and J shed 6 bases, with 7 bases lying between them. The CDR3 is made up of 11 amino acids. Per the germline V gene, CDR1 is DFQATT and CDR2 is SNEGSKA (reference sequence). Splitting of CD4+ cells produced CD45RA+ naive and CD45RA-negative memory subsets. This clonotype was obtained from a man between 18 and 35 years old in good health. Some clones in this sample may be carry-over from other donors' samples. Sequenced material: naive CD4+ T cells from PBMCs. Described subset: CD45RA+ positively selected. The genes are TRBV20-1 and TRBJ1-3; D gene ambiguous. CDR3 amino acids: CSAKGKNTIYF. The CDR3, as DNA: TGCAGTGCTAAAGGGAAAAACACCATATATTTT.